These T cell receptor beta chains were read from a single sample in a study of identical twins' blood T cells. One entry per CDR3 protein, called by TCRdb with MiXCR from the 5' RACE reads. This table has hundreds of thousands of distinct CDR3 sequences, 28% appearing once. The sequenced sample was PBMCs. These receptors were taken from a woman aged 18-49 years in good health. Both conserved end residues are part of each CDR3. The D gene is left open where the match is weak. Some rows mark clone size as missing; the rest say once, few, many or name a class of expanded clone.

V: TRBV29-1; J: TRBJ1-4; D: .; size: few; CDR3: CSVEERGRGKLFF; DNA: TGCAGCGTTGAAGAGAGGGGTCGGGGAAAACTGTTTTTT
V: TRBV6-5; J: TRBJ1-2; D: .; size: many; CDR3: CASSYGNGYTF; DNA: TGTGCCAGCAGTTACGGGAATGGCTACACCTTC
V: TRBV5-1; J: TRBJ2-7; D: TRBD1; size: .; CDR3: CASSLEGTAKLYEQYF; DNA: TGCGCCAGCAGCTTGGAAGGGACAGCCAAGTTATACGAGCAGTACTTC
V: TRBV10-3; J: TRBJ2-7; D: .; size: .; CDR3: CAISEGARSSYEQYF; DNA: TGTGCCATCAGTGAGGGAGCGAGATCCTCCTACGAGCAGTACTTC
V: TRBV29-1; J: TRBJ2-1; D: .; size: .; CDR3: CSGASSQNEQFF; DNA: TGCAGCGGTGCCTCTTCTCAAAATGAGCAGTTCTTC
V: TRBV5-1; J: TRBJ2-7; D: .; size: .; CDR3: CASSRASYEQYF; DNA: TGCGCCAGCAGCAGGGCGAGCTACGAGCAGTACTTC
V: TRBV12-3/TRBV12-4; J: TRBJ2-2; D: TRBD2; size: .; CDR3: CASRQLAGGDSGELFF; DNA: TGTGCCAGCAGGCAACTAGCGGGAGGCGATAGCGGGGAGCTGTTTTTT
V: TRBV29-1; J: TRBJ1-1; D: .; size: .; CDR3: CSVAPRSEESTEAFF; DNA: TGCAGCGTTGCCCCCCGGTCCGAGGAGAGCACTGAAGCTTTCTTT
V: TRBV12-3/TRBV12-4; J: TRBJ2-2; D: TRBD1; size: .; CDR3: CASSRGSTGELFF; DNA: TGTGCCAGCAGCAGGGGGAGCACCGGGGAGCTGTTTTTT
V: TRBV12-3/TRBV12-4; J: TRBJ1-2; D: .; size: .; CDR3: CAGSRDTPNYGYTF; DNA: TGTGCCGGCAGCCGGGACACTCCTAACTATGGCTACACCTTC
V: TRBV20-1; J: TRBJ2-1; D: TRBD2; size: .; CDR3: CSARDGSGRVIYNEQFF; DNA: TGCAGTGCTAGAGATGGTAGCGGGAGGGTTATCTACAATGAGCAGTTCTTC
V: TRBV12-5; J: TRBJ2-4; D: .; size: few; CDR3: CASGLPRGTKNIQYF; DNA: TGTGCTAGTGGTTTGCCCCGGGGGACCAAAAACATTCAGTACTTC
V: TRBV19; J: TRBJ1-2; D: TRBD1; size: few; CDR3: CASSIGPGTAGYTF; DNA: TGTGCCAGTAGTATAGGCCCCGGGACAGCCGGCTACACCTTC
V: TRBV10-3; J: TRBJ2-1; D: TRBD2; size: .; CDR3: CAISGLAGGYNEQFF; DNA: TGTGCCATCAGTGGACTAGCGGGAGGGTACAATGAGCAGTTCTTC
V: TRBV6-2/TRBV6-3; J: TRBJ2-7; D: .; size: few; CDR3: CASSYFPGPYEQYF; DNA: TGTGCCAGCAGTTATTTTCCAGGGCCCTACGAGCAGTACTTC
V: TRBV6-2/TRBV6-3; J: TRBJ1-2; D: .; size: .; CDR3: CASSAPRRRTDGYTF; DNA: TGTGCCAGCAGTGCCCCGAGGAGGAGGACCGATGGCTACACCTTC